This T cell receptor beta chain was observed in a study of blood T cell repertoires in COVID-19. Study information: Nucleic acid was either cDNA or gDNA, and it came from T cells, B-cell-depleted T cells, or PBMCs.

Authors' analysis steps: Researchers report that nucleated cell counts were estimated from reference gene primer amplification. Profiling relied on immunoSEQ multiplex PCR, and the TCRdb table lists in-frame clones only, not all of them. V and J calls and clone size are as listed in that table; D and trimming were resolved from the DNA. The data contain about 220,000 clones, around four fifths of them singletons. CDR1 and CDR2 from the germline V gene are MNHNY and SVGAGI (reference sequence). The V gene lost 6 bases and the J gene lost 6 bases, with 5 bases spanning the gap. CDR3 size: 10 residues. The receptor comes from a young man with active or convalescent COVID-19. The sample taken for sequencing was peripheral blood. The V and J genes are TRBV6-6 and TRBJ1-2; no definite D call. The chain's CDR3 is CASSGDGYTF. In nucleotides, the CDR3 is TGTGCCAGCAGCGGAGATGGCTACACCTTC.